This TCR beta chain emerged from a study of T cell responses to AZD1222 COVID-19 vaccine. Overall study findings and caveats: The sample set comprised mostly white British donors with more females, and clonal diversity was possibly underestimated. The breadth and depth of Spike-specific TCRs increased once two AZD1222 doses had been given.

Per the germline V gene, CDR1 is MNHEY and CDR2 is SVGAGI. Trimming cost V 7 bases and J 2 bases, with 8 bases left between them. The CDR3 loop spans 12 amino acids. In regard to this clone: Its antigen is unknown.

The assay was immunoSEQ multiplex PCR, and TCRdb's table has in-frame clones only and misses some. This repertoire shows approximately 70,000 clones, around four fifths found once; its top ten account for under 6%. The chain has TRBV6-5 and TRBJ2-5; D unresolved. The sequence was obtained from an adult in good health. Material: peripheral blood, obtained on day 0 of AZD1222 vaccination. The CDR3 DNA follows: TGTGCCAGCACCTTGAAACAAGAGACCCAGTACTTC. Protein product: CASTLKQETQYF.